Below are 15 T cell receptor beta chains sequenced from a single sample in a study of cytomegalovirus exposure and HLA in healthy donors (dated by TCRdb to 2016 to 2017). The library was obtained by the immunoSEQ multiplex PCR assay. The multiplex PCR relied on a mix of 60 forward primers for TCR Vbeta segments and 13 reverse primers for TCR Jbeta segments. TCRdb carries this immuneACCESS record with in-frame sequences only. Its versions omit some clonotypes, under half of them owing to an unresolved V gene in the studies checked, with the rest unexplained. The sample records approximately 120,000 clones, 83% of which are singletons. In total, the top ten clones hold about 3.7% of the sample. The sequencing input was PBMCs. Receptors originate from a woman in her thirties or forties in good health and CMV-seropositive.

CDR3 sequence (DNA): TGTGCCAGCAGCTTAGTTATAGGGGGCAGTGAAAAACTGTTTTTT. It translates to CASSLVIGGSEKLFF. J is TRBJ1-4 and V is TRBV7-2; 7 bases align to TRBD1. The CDR3 sequence is 15 residues long. CDR1 SGHTA and CDR2 FQGNSA come from the germline V gene. The trim removed 1 base at V and 7 bases at J, leaving 6 bases unmatched. Full variable domain (missing parts from reference TRBV7-2 and TRBJ1-4): GAGVSQSPSNKVTEKGKDVELRCDPISGHTALYWYRQSLGQGLEFLIYFQGNSAPDKSGLPSDRFSAERTGGSVSTLTIQRTQQEDSAVYLCASSLVIGGSEKLFFGSGTQLSVL.

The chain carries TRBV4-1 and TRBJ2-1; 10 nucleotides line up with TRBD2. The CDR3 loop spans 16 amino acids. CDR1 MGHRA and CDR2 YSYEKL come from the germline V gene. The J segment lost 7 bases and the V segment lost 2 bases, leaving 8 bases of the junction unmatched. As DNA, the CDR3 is TGCGCCAGCAGCCAACGTGAAGCGGGAGGGGATAATGAGCAGTTCTTC. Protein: CASSQREAGGDNEQFF.

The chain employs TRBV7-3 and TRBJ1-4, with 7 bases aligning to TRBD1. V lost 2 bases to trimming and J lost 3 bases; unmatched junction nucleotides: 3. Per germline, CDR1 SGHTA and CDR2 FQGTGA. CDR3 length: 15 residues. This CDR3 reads CASSLGGTANEKLFF. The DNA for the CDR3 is TGTGCCAGCAGCTTAGGTGGGACAGCTAATGAAAAACTGTTTTTT.

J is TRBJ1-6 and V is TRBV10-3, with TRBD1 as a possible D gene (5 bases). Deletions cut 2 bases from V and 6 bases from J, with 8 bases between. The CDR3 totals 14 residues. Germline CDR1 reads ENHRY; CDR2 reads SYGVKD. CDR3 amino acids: CAISEDSLNSPLHF. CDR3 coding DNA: TGTGCCATCAGTGAGGACAGCCTTAATTCACCCCTCCACTTT.

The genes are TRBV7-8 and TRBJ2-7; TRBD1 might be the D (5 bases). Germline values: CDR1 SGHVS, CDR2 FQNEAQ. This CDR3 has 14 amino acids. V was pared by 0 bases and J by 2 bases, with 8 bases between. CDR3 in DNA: TGTGCCAGCAGCTTAGCTCAGGGAACCTACGAGCAGTACTTC. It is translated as CASSLAQGTYEQYF. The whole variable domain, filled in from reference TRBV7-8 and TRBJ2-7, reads GAGVSQSPRYKVAKRGQDVALRCDPISGHVSLFWYQQALGQGPEFLTYFQNEAQLDKSGLPSDRFFAERPEGSVSTLKIQRTQQEDSAVYLCASSLAQGTYEQYFGPGTRLTVT.

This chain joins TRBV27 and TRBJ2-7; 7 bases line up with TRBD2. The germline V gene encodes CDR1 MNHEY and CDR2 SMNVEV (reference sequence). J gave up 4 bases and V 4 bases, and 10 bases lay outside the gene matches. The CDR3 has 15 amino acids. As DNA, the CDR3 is TGTGCCAGCAGTTCCACAGGAGGGGAGGGGTACGAGCAGTACTTC. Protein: CASSSTGGEGYEQYF.

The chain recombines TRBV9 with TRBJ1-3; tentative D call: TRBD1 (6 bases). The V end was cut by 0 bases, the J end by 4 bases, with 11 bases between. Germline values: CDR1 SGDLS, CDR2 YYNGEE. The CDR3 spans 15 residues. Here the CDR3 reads CASSVAGAAGNTIYF. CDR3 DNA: TGTGCCAGCAGCGTAGCAGGGGCTGCGGGAAACACCATATATTTT.

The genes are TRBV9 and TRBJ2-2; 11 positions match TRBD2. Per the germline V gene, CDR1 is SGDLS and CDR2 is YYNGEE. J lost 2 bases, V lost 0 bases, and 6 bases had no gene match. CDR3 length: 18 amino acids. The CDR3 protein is CASSVGGTSGSNTGELFF. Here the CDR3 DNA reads TGTGCCAGCAGCGTAGGAGGGACTAGCGGAAGTAACACCGGGGAGCTGTTTTTT. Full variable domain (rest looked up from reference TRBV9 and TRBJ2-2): DSGVTQTPKHLITATGQRVTLRCSPRSGDLSVYWYQQSLDQGLQFLIQYYNGEERAKGNILERFSAQQFPDLHSELNLSSLELGDSALYFCASSVGGTSGSNTGELFFGEGSRLTVL.

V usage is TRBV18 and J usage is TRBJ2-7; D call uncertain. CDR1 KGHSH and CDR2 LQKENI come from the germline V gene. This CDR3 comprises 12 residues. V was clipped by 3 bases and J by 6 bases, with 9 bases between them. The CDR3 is CASSPAEFEQYF. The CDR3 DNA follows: TGTGCCAGCTCACCGGCAGAATTCGAGCAGTACTTC. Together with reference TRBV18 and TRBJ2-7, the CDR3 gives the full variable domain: NAGVMQNPRHLVRRRGQEARLRCSPMKGHSHVYWYRQLPEEGLKFMVYLQKENIIDESGMPKERFSAEFPKEGPSILRIQQVVRGDSAAYFCASSPAEFEQYFGPGTRLTVT.

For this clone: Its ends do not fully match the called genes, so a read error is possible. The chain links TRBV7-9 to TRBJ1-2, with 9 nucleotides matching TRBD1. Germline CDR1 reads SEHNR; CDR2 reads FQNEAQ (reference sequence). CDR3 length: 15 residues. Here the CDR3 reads CSSSPIDRGDYGYTF. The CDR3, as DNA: TGTTCCAGCAGTCCTATAGACAGGGGGGACTATGGCTACACCTTC.

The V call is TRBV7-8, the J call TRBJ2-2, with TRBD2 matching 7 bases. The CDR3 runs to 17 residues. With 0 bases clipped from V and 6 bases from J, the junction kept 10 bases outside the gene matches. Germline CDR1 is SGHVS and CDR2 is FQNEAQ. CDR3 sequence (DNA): TGTGCCAGCAGCTTAGCTTCTGGGGCTAGCGGCGCCGGGGAGCTGTTTTTT. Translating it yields CASSLASGASGAGELFF.

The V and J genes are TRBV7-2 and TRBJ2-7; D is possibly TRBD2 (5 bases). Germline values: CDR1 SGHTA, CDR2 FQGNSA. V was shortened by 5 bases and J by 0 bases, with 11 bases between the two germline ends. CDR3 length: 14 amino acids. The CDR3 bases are TGTGCCAGCAGCCGGGATAGGAGCTCCTACGAGCAGTACTTC. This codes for CASSRDRSSYEQYF.

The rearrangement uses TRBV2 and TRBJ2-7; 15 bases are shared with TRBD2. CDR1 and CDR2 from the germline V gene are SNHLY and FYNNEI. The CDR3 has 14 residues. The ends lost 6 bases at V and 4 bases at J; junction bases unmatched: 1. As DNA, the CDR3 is TGTGCCAGCAGGGGGACTAGCGGGGGGTACGAGCAGTACTTC. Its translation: CASRGTSGGYEQYF.

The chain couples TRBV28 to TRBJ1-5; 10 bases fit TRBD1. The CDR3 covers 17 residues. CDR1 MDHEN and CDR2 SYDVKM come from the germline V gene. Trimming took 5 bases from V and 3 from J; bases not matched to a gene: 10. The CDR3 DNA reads TGTGCCAGCAGTAGCGCCGGGACAGGGGCTATCAATCAGCCCCAGCATTTT. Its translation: CASSSAGTGAINQPQHF.

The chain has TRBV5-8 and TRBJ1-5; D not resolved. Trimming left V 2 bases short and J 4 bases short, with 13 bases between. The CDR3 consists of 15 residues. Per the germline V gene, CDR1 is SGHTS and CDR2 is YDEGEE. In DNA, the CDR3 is TGTGCCAGCAGCTTTGCAGCCAAGACTAATCAGCCCCAGCATTTT. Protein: CASSFAAKTNQPQHF.